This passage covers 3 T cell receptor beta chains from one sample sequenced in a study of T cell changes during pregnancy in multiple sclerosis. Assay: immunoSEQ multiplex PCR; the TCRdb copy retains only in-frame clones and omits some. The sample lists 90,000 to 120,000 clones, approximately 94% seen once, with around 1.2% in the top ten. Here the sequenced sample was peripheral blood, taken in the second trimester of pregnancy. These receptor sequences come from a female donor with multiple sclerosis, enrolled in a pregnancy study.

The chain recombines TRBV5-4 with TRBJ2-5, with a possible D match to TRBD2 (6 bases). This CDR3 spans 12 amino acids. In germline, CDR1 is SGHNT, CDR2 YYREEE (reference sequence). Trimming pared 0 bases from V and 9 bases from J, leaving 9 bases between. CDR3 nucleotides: TGTGCCAGCAGCTTGGCCGGAGGGGCCCAGTACTTC. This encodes CASSLAGGAQYF. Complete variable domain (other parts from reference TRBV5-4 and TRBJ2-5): ETGVTQSPTHLIKTRGQQVTLRCSSQSGHNTVSWYQQALGQGPQFIFQYYREEENGRGNFPPRFSGLQFPNYSSELNVNALELDDSALYLCASSLAGGAQYFGPGTRLLVL.

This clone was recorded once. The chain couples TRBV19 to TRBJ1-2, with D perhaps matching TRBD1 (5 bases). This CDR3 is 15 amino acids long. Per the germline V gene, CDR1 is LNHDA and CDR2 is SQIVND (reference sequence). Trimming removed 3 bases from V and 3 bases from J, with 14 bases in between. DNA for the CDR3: TGTGCCAGTAGTATTGAAAGGGGTCTCGACTATGGCTACACCTTC. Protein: CASSIERGLDYGYTF.

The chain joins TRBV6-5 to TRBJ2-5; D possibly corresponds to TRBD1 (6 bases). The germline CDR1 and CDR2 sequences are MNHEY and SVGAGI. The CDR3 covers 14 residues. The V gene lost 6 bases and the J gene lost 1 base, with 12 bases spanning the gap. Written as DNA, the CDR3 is TGTGCCAGCAGCCTATTAGGGGGCCAAGAGACCCAGTACTTC. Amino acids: CASSLLGGQETQYF.